The 5 T cell receptor beta chains presented below share a single source sample, sequenced in a study of cytomegalovirus exposure and HLA in healthy donors. The PCR ran on 60 Vbeta and 13 Jbeta primers. The repertoire was sequenced with immunoSEQ multiplex PCR; TCRdb's copy has only in-frame clones and lacks some. The repertoire holds 150,000 to 200,000 clones, with 80% to 85% as singletons. Sequencing was performed on PBMCs. Receptors were obtained from a woman between 40 and 55 years old in good health and CMV-seronegative.

The chain recombines TRBV7-8 with TRBJ2-2; maybe TRBD1 (6 bases). Per the germline V gene, CDR1 is SGHVS and CDR2 is FQNEAQ. V lost 3 bases and J 1 base, leaving 12 bases between the germline ends. The CDR3 length is 16 residues. The CDR3 here is CASSFGAQGNTGELFF. For the CDR3, the DNA is TGTGCCAGCAGCTTCGGGGCACAGGGGAACACCGGGGAGCTGTTTTTT. The entire variable domain, with the rest obtained from reference TRBV7-8 and TRBJ2-2, is as follows: GAGVSQSPRYKVAKRGQDVALRCDPISGHVSLFWYQQALGQGPEFLTYFQNEAQLDKSGLPSDRFFAERPEGSVSTLKIQRTQQEDSAVYLCASSFGAQGNTGELFFGEGSRLTVL.

The rearrangement uses TRBV6-4 and TRBJ1-5; unclear D gene. The CDR3 covers 13 residues. V was clipped by 4 bases and J by 7 bases, with 11 bases between them. Germline loops: CDR1 MRHNA, CDR2 SNTAGT. This chain's CDR3 is CASSVESGQPQHF. For the CDR3, the DNA is TGTGCCAGCAGTGTCGAATCGGGACAGCCCCAGCATTTT.

There are a few counts of this clone. The chain has TRBV9 and TRBJ2-3; D is perhaps TRBD1 (6 bases). The CDR3 has 15 residues. V shed 4 bases and J shed 0 bases, with 12 bases lying between them. Germline CDR1 and CDR2: SGDLS and YYNGEE. The CDR3 DNA is TGTGCCAGCAGCACCCGACAGGCGAGCACAGATACGCAGTATTTT. Translated, it gives CASSTRQASTDTQYF.

J is TRBJ1-2 and V is TRBV2, with 8 bases fitting TRBD1. This CDR3 is built from 14 residues. CDR1 is SNHLY, CDR2 FYNNEI, per germline. J lost 4 bases, V lost 6 bases, and 7 bases had no gene match. DNA for the CDR3: TGTGCCAGCAGAGCCGGGACAGGAGGCTATGGCTACACCTTC. Translating gives CASRAGTGGYGYTF.

The rearrangement joins TRBV7-9 to TRBJ1-2; D uncertain. This CDR3 comprises 11 residues. CDR1 and CDR2 from the germline V gene are SEHNR and FQNEAQ (reference sequence). Trimming stripped 11 bases from V and 1 base from J, with 8 bases between. The CDR3 DNA sequence: TGTGCCGGCACAGATAACTATGGCTACACCTTC. Translated: CAGTDNYGYTF. The whole variable domain, remainder taken from reference TRBV7-9 and TRBJ1-2, is DTGVSQNPRHKITKRGQNVTFRCDPISEHNRLYWYRQTLGQGPEFLTYFQNEAQLEKSRLLSDRFSAERPKGSFSTLEIQRTEQGDSAMYLCAGTDNYGYTFGSGTRLTVV.